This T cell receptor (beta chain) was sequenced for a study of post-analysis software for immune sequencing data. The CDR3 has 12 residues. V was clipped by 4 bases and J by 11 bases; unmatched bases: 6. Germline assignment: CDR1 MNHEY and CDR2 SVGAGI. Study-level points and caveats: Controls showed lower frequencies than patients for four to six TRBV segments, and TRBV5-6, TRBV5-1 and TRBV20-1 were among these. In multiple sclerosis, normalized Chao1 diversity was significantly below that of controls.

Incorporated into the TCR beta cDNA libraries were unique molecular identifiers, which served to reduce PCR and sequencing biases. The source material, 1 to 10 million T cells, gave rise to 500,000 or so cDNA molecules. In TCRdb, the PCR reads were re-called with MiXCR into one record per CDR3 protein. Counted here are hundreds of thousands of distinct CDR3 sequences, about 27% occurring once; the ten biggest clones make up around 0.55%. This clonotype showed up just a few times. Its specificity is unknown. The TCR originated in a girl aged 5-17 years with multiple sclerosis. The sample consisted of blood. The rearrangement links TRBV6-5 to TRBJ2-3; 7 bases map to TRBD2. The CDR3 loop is CASSSPGGRQYF. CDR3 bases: TGTGCCAGCAGTTCCCCCGGCGGGAGGCAGTATTTT.